These 31 T cell receptor beta chains came from one sample sequenced in a study of blood T cells in healthy people across ages (dated by TCRdb to the mid-2010s). Library method: 5' RACE. The data were produced on an Illumina HiSeq 2500. The second PCR ran for about 6 to 12 cycles and used a J-beta primer mix along with a sample-barcoded 5' primer. The public sequencing data were trimmed at Q25 with fastp and processed into clonotypes with MiXCR by TCRdb, which kept only in-frame beta chains. Identical CDR3 proteins give one entry, which carries the most common genes and DNA. The sample profile shows around 700,000 distinct CDR3 sequences; 20% to 25% of them were found once. The ten most abundant clones make up just under 9.5% of the sample. These same data were also listed under a study on T cells of mothers and their children.

The sequenced material came from blood. All receptors derive from a boy aged 10-17 years in good health.

A few counts support this clonotype. The chain uses TRBV6-1 and TRBJ2-7; D is unclear. The germline V and J ends were trimmed by 8 bases and 3 bases, with 5 bases remaining between them. Germline V gene sequence: CDR1 MNHNS, CDR2 SASEGT. This CDR3 spans 10 amino acids. In DNA form, the CDR3 reads TGTGCCAGCGGGATCTACGAGCAGTACTTC. Translated, it gives CASGIYEQYF.

This clonotype was detected only a few times. The chain combines TRBV7-3 with TRBJ2-3; D is possibly TRBD2 (6 bases). This CDR3 comprises 16 residues. Deletions cut 2 bases from V and 2 bases from J, with 14 bases between. Germline CDR1 SGHTA, CDR2 FQGTGA. The CDR3 region is CASSLQGSGSTDTQYF. DNA of the CDR3: TGTGCCAGCAGCTTACAGGGTAGCGGATCCACAGATACGCAGTATTTT.

The chain is built from TRBV5-1 and TRBJ2-5; tentatively, D is TRBD1 (6 bases). Trimming removed 7 bases from V and 7 bases from J, with 20 bases in between. Germline V gives CDR1 SGHRS, CDR2 YFSETQ. This CDR3 contains 14 residues. The CDR3 DNA follows: TGCGCCAGCGGAGGCGAACAGGGTCGGGCGACCCAGTACTTC. It specifies CASGGEQGRATQYF.

This clonotype was seen a handful of times. The rearrangement uses TRBV2 and TRBJ1-1; D is unclear. CDR1 and CDR2 from the germline V gene are SNHLY and FYNNEI. The CDR3 loop spans 13 amino acids. V was pared by 4 bases and J by 1 base, with 7 bases between. The CDR3 sequence is CASSAAGNTEAFF. The CDR3 region has the DNA TGTGCCAGCAGTGCCGCGGGGAACACTGAAGCTTTCTTT.

In this sample, this clonotype turned up a few times. This chain connects TRBV6-1 to TRBJ1-2; D is unclear. CDR1 is MNHNS, CDR2 SASEGT, per germline. CDR3 length: 12 residues. Trimming took off 2 bases at V and 2 bases at J, with 3 bases between the two ends. The CDR3, as DNA: TGTGCCAGCAGTGAAAGAAACTATGGCTACACCTTC. Translated: CASSERNYGYTF.

The V and J genes are TRBV13 and TRBJ2-5, with TRBD2 as a possible D gene (5 bases). V was pared by 5 bases and J by 4 bases, with 17 bases between. This CDR3 is built from 15 residues. CDR1 is PRHDT and CDR2 is FYEKMQ in the germline V gene (reference sequence). For the CDR3, the DNA is TGTGCCAGCAGCCCCCTTCGAACGAGCGGAGAGACCCAGTACTTC. Protein product: CASSPLRTSGETQYF.

This clonotype was counted only a few times. The gene calls are TRBV28 and TRBJ2-7, with TRBD2 as a possible D gene (5 bases). The V gene lost 6 bases and the J gene lost 2 bases, with 14 bases spanning the gap. CDR3 size: 14 residues. Germline V CDR1 and CDR2: MDHEN, SYDVKM. The CDR3 loop is CASRLGLGPYEQYF. Here the CDR3 DNA reads TGTGCCAGCAGGCTAGGACTGGGCCCCTACGAGCAGTACTTC.

V is TRBV6-5 and J is TRBJ2-7; 9 bases line up with TRBD1. The CDR3 has 14 residues. V lost 1 base, J lost 3 bases, and 1 base stayed unmatched. Germline V gene lookup returns CDR1 MNHEY and CDR2 SVGAGI. CDR3 residues: CASSYLDRGYEQYF. For the CDR3, the DNA is TGTGCCAGCAGTTACTTGGACAGGGGCTACGAGCAGTACTTC.

This clonotype was seen a handful of times. The CDR3: CSVEDLSEQETQYF. In DNA form, the CDR3 reads TGCAGCGTTGAAGATCTCTCGGAACAAGAGACCCAGTACTTC. The chain uses TRBV29-1 and TRBJ2-5; no reliable D call. Germline values: CDR1 SQVTM, CDR2 ANQGSEA. V shed 0 bases and J shed 2 bases, with 10 bases lying between them. This CDR3 has 14 amino acids.

This clonotype was seen a handful of times. This rearrangement joins TRBV7-9 to TRBJ2-1; 8 bases map to TRBD2. The CDR3 totals 14 residues. The V segment lost 5 bases and the J segment 4 bases; nucleotides outside the gene matches: 4. Germline V gene data show CDR1 as SEHNR and CDR2 as FQNEAQ (reference sequence). The CDR3, as DNA: TGTGCCAGCAGCATTACTAGCGGATACAATGAGCAGTTCTTC. As protein: CASSITSGYNEQFF.

The rearrangement uses TRBV3-1 and TRBJ2-3; TRBD2 matches at 13 bases. This CDR3 spans 20 amino acids. Germline lookup yields CDR1 LGHDT and CDR2 YNNKEL (reference sequence). V lost 2 bases to trimming and J lost 0 bases; unmatched junction nucleotides: 11. CDR3 DNA sequence: TGTGCCAGCAGCCAAACGGGCCTCGGACTAGCGGGGGTTAGCACAGATACGCAGTATTTT. Amino acids: CASSQTGLGLAGVSTDTQYF.

This sequence joins TRBV6-1 and TRBJ2-3; 8 nucleotides line up with TRBD2. The germline V gene encodes CDR1 MNHNS and CDR2 SASEGT. With V trimmed by 3 bases and J by 6 bases, 14 bases remained unmatched. CDR3 length: 17 amino acids. For the CDR3, the DNA is TGTGCCAGCAGTGATTTCAGCGGGAGAGACCTTGCTGATACGCAGTATTTT. Its protein product is CASSDFSGRDLADTQYF.

This clonotype occurred a few times. The rearrangement links TRBV29-1 to TRBJ2-2; D not certain. V dropped 6 bases and J dropped 5 bases, with 10 bases sitting between them. The CDR3 is made up of 12 amino acids. Germline loops: CDR1 SQVTM, CDR2 ANQGSEA. The CDR3 here is CSVSDVTGELFF. Here the CDR3 DNA reads TGCAGCGTCTCGGACGTAACCGGGGAGCTGTTTTTT.

The chain uses TRBV4-3 and TRBJ2-1; 7 bases match TRBD2. This CDR3 spans 13 amino acids. With V trimmed by 4 bases and J by 9 bases, 6 bases remained unmatched. Germline CDR1 LGHNA, CDR2 YSLEER. The CDR3 spells CASSRGSGFEQFF. The CDR3 DNA reads TGCGCCAGCAGCCGCGGGAGTGGTTTTGAGCAGTTCTTC.

The chain combines TRBV29-1 with TRBJ2-3, with 9 bases fitting TRBD1. With V trimmed by 8 bases and J by 2 bases, 8 bases remained unmatched. Germline V lookup: CDR1 SQVTM, CDR2 ANQGSEA. This CDR3 contains 14 residues. The CDR3 spells CSSRGTGLTDTQYF. CDR3 nucleotides: TGCAGCTCCCGGGGGACAGGGCTCACAGATACGCAGTATTTT.

This clonotype was counted only a few times. The chain joins TRBV20-1 to TRBJ2-3; D unclear. The germline gives CDR1 DFQATT, CDR2 SNEGSKA (reference sequence). The CDR3 consists of 12 residues. Between the trimmed V and J ends, which lost 6 bases and 0 bases, there was a span of 7 bases. The CDR3 loop is CSALSSTDTQYF. In DNA, the CDR3 is TGCAGTGCCTTATCTAGCACAGATACGCAGTATTTT.

The chain uses TRBV5-5 and TRBJ1-3; perhaps TRBD1 as D (6 bases). This CDR3 comprises 15 residues. The germline gives CDR1 SGHKS, CDR2 YYEKEE (reference sequence). The V end was cut by 4 bases, the J end by 0 bases, with 11 bases between. CDR3 residues: CASSMDSSSGNTIYF. The CDR3 nucleotides are TGTGCCAGCAGCATGGACAGTTCCTCTGGAAACACCATATATTTT.

This clonotype has more than one count but fewer than ten. This chain connects TRBV6-5 to TRBJ2-3; 10 bases are a match to TRBD2. Per germline, CDR1 MNHEY and CDR2 SVGAGI. The CDR3 runs to 17 residues. The V segment lost 1 base and the J segment 1 base; nucleotides outside the gene matches: 5. The CDR3 DNA sequence: TGTGCCAGCAGTTACTATCTCACTAGCGGGGGCACAGATACGCAGTATTTT. Translated: CASSYYLTSGGTDTQYF.

This clonotype was observed a handful of times. The chain employs TRBV6-1 and TRBJ2-7, with D possibly being TRBD2 (5 bases). The V gene lost 8 bases and the J gene lost 0 bases, with 14 bases spanning the gap. Germline CDR1 is MNHNS and CDR2 is SASEGT. The CDR3 has 14 residues. CDR3 in amino acids: CASCELGSSYEQYF. In DNA form, the CDR3 reads TGTGCCAGCTGCGAACTAGGAAGCTCCTACGAGCAGTACTTC.

The CDR3 DNA reads as TGCGCCAGCAGCTTGGTTGCGGGAGACGCCGGTGAGCAGTTCTTC. It codes for CASSLVAGDAGEQFF. The rearrangement joins TRBV5-1 to TRBJ2-1; 7 nucleotides line up with TRBD2. With V trimmed by 0 bases and J by 9 bases, 9 bases remained unmatched. The CDR3 spans 15 residues. The V gene's germline CDR1 is SGHRS and CDR2 YFSETQ.

This chain connects TRBV7-9 to TRBJ1-2, with 8 bases lining up with TRBD1. The germline CDR1 and CDR2 sequences are SEHNR and FQNEAQ (reference sequence). With V trimmed by 4 bases and J by 8 bases, 15 bases remained unmatched. The CDR3 is made up of 16 amino acids. DNA of the CDR3: TGTGCCAGCAGCTCCTCCACCTCAGGGGGCGCGGAGGGCTACACCTTC. Its translation is CASSSSTSGGAEGYTF.

CDR3 DNA sequence: TGTGCCAGTGGAGGGATGGGCTGGGACACTGAAGCTTTCTTT. Amino acid sequence: CASGGMGWDTEAFF. This chain joins TRBV27 and TRBJ1-1; D unresolved. Germline assignment: CDR1 MNHEY and CDR2 SMNVEV (reference sequence). V was shortened by 9 bases and J by 3 bases, with 17 bases between the two germline ends. This CDR3 comprises 14 residues.

The chain carries TRBV10-3 and TRBJ1-2, with D possibly being TRBD1 (5 bases). The CDR3 contains 11 residues. The V end lost 10 bases, the J end lost 7 bases, and 13 bases lay between the germline ends. The V gene's germline CDR1 is ENHRY and CDR2 SYGVKD. The CDR3 bases are TGTGCCAGCCAAGGGGTGGGTGGCTACACCTTC. Its translation: CASQGVGGYTF.

V gene TRBV20-1 combines with J gene TRBJ2-3, with D tentatively TRBD1 or TRBD2 (5 bases each). Per the germline V gene, CDR1 is DFQATT and CDR2 is SNEGSKA (reference sequence). The CDR3 has 12 amino acids. V was shortened by 0 bases and J by 12 bases, with 13 bases between the two germline ends. The CDR3: CSARDGWGIQYF. The CDR3 region has the DNA TGCAGTGCTAGAGATGGGTGGGGGATACAGTATTTT.

The table lists this clonotype with a few counts. The chain recombines TRBV18 with TRBJ1-1; 7 bases line up with TRBD1. Trimming took 3 bases from V and 4 from J; bases not matched to a gene: 8. Germline CDR1 KGHSH, CDR2 LQKENI. The CDR3 runs 15 residues. The CDR3 DNA reads TGTGCCAGCTCACCCGAGGACAGGCCGGGCACTGAAGCTTTCTTT. This codes for CASSPEDRPGTEAFF.

In this sample, this clonotype turned up a few times. J is TRBJ2-5 and V is TRBV4-1; D possibly uses TRBD1 or TRBD2 (6 bases each). Germline-derived CDR1 and CDR2 are MGHRA and YSYEKL. CDR3 length equals 17 residues. Trimming pared 3 bases from V and 2 bases from J, leaving 19 bases between. The DNA of the CDR3 is TGCGCCAGCAGCCAGGACCCCCGGGGGCTTTTTCAAGAGACCCAGTACTTC. Translated, it gives CASSQDPRGLFQETQYF.

This sequence joins TRBV7-6 and TRBJ2-7, with TRBD1 identical over 9 bases. Germline V gene lookup returns CDR1 SGHVS and CDR2 FNYEAQ. This CDR3 is 16 amino acids long. The V segment lost 3 bases and the J segment 1 base; nucleotides outside the gene matches: 7. CDR3 amino acids: CASSFNADRGSYEQYF. CDR3 coding DNA: TGTGCCAGCAGCTTCAATGCGGACAGGGGATCCTACGAGCAGTACTTC.

This clonotype has more than one count but fewer than ten. The V call is TRBV30, the J call TRBJ2-5; 10 bases agree with TRBD1. V gave up 4 bases and J gave up 5 bases; unmatched junction bases: 7. This CDR3 spans 14 amino acids. The germline V gene has CDR1 GTSNPN and CDR2 SVGIG (reference sequence). CDR3 loop: CAWNLGQGGETQYF. The CDR3 nucleotides read TGTGCCTGGAACCTCGGACAGGGGGGGGAGACCCAGTACTTC.

The chain combines TRBV20-1 with TRBJ2-7; D not certain. Looked up from germline, CDR1 is DFQATT and CDR2 is SNEGSKA (reference sequence). The CDR3 extends over 15 amino acids. V was shortened by 5 bases and J by 3 bases, with 20 bases between the two germline ends. The CDR3 protein is CSAQFPAGAYYEQYF. The DNA for the CDR3 is TGCAGTGCTCAATTTCCGGCAGGAGCCTACTACGAGCAGTACTTC.

The V call is TRBV7-8, the J call TRBJ2-1; 9 nucleotides agree with TRBD2. Unmatched junction bases numbered 11, after V lost 4 bases and J lost 1 base. The CDR3 extends over 18 amino acids. The germline gives CDR1 SGHVS, CDR2 FQNEAQ. CDR3 in amino acids: CASSSKTPAGGSYNEQFF. The CDR3 region has the DNA TGTGCCAGCAGCTCGAAGACCCCAGCGGGGGGATCCTACAATGAGCAGTTCTTC. Using reference TRBV7-8 and TRBJ2-1 for the parts outside the CDR3, the full variable domain is GAGVSQSPRYKVAKRGQDVALRCDPISGHVSLFWYQQALGQGPEFLTYFQNEAQLDKSGLPSDRFFAERPEGSVSTLKIQRTQQEDSAVYLCASSSKTPAGGSYNEQFFGPGTRLTVL.

The chain couples TRBV6-6 to TRBJ1-2, with a weak D call TRBD1 (5 bases). The CDR3 is made up of 13 amino acids. Trimming removed 11 bases at V and 3 bases at J, with 16 bases between. From germline, CDR1 is MNHNY and CDR2 SVGAGI (reference sequence). The CDR3 DNA sequence: TGTGCCGTCGGGGGGACGAGGGACTATGGCTACACCTTC. Its translation is CAVGGTRDYGYTF.